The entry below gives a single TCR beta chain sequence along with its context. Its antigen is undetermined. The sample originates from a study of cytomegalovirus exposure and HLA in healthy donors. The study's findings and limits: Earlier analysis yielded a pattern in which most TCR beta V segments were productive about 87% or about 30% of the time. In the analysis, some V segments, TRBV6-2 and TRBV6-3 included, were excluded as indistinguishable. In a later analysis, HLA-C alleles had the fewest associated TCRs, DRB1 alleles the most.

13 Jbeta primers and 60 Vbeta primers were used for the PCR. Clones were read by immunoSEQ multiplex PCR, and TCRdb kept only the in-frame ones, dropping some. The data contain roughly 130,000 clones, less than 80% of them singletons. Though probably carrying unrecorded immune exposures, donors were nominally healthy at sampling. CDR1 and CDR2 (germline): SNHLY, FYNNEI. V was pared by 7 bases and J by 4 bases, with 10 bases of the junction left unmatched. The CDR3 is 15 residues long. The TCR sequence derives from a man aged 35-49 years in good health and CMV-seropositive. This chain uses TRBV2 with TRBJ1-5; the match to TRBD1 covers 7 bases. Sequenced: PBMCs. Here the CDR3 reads CASTLPGGRNQPQHF. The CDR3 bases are TGTGCCAGCACTCTCCCAGGGGGTAGAAATCAGCCCCAGCATTTT. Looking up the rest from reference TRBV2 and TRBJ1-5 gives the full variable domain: EPEVTQTPSHQVTQMGQEVILRCVPISNHLYFYWYRQILGQKVEFLVSFYNNEISEKSEIFDDQFSVERPDGSNFTLKIRSTKLEDSAMYFCASTLPGGRNQPQHFGDGTRLSIL.